The source of this T cell receptor (beta chain) is a study of shared clonotypes between healthy human individuals (dated by TCRdb to between 2020 and 2021). General notes on the study: The cohort comprised a couple of women and three men aged 18 to 49 years. To estimate repertoire size and how much clonotype sharing occurs between individuals, the study deeply sequenced the blood TCR repertoires of roughly 5 healthy adults. To increase sequencing depth and limit assay-specific biases, TCR repertoire library preparation and sequencing were carried out by different laboratories using diverse techniques. Per donor, leukapheresis produced somewhere between about 0.8 and 9.5 billion PBMCs.

To note about this clone: The antigen it binds to is not known. Base quality data are lacking; no much larger clone is found one base away.

Relative to germline, V is 4 bases shorter and J is 0 bases shorter, with 3 bases between their ends. The germline V gene supplies CDR1 LGHNA and CDR2 YSLEER. The CDR3 runs 12 amino acids, cysteine and phenylalanine included. Only the CDR3 part of the read is kept: 36 bases, read in frame from the first base. Here is what the overall study found, with its caveats: Because the study included only a small number of donors, the genetic and exposure-history diversity represented was limited. Sampling was restricted to blood, and TCR repertoires in tissues likely differ from the TCR repertoires found in blood. Based on pairwise subsampling, the degree of clonotype sharing among donors was expected to be affected by sequencing depth.

Donors were healthy HIV-negative adults with no recently reported acute infections or vaccinations. Only Caucasian adults living in Nashville, Tennessee, USA were represented among the donors. For unsorted samples, 90 million to 95 million PBMCs were counted, and genomic DNA was extracted using the QIAamp DNA Blood Mini kit. After blood collection by leukapheresis, PBMCs were isolated using Ficoll-Histopaque density gradient centrifugation and then cryopreserved in the vapor phase of liquid nitrogen. Using the deep immunoSEQ assay, TCR CDR3 regions were amplified from genomic DNA by multiplex PCR. For each cell subset, the extracted genomic DNA was distributed evenly across all wells of several immunoSEQ 96-well plates, and each plate served as one replicate. For unsorted PBMC, about 270 ng of genomic DNA, equivalent to around 30,000 T cell genomes, went into each replicate PCR. Unsorted PBMC genomic DNA was sequenced across ten immunoSEQ deep assay plates. The purified libraries were quantified using a Qubit 3.0 fluorometer, sized with a Bioanalyzer 2100, and then quantified again using the KAPA Library Quantification kit. Every immunoSEQ 96-well plate was sequenced on a dedicated single-read 150-cycle Illumina NextSeq 550 flow cell. Under the source paper's analysis protocol: Because the immunoSEQ output held only junctional sequences and lacked quality scores, the filtering could not match the filtering applied to full-length reads. Sequences were annotated with PyIR, a Python wrapper for IgBLAST v1.9, using IMGT germline references to assign V/J genes and CDR3. Any read was removed if the V/J assignment was weak (E-value above 1e-6), the CDR3 was missing, or the read contained stop codons, out-of-frame junctions, or ambiguous translated residues. V3J clonotypes were defined as sequences sharing an identical inferred V gene, J gene, and CDR3 amino acid sequence. Percentage overlap between repertoires was computed as shared unique clonotypes divided by the size of the smaller repertoire. Three approaches were used to assess repertoire richness: RTK rarefaction, the Chao1 estimator, and Recon v2.1 estimates of unobserved clonotypes. TCRdb re-hosts the immuneACCESS table, in-frame sequences only. Its copies lack some clones; in the studies checked, an unresolved V gene accounts for under half of them, and the cause for the rest is not known. V, J and clone size derive from that table, while D and trimming were established from the DNA sequence. The sample table holds around 430,000 clones, of which about 85% were seen once. Jointly, the top ten make up over 10% of the sample.

The sequencing input was PBMCs. Recombination joined TRBV4-3 with TRBJ1-1; the D gene assignment is ambiguous. The TCR sequence derives from a woman in her 40s in good health. Some clones in this sample may be carry-over from other donors' samples. The CDR3 region has the sequence CASSLMNTEAFF. At the DNA level, the sequence is TGCGCCAGCAGCCTAATGAACACTGAAGCTTTCTTT.